This T cell receptor (beta chain) was observed in a study of blood T cell repertoires in COVID-19 (TCRdb year 2020). Describing the broader study: Collaborator samples came from the United States, Italy and Spain and covered acute and convalescent phases of COVID-19. A de-identified subject ID, COVID-19 status, age in years and sex were almost always included in the sample metadata. Samples were obtained from the ongoing ImmuneRACE study (first 160 participants) and from 950 to 1,500 subjects provided by 6 global collaborators. The material from the prospective study consisted of cDNA or gDNA derived from T cells, B-cell-depleted T cells, or PBMCs. Deeply sampled blood TCRbeta repertoires from subjects exposed to, actively infected with, or recovered from COVID-19 were included in the dataset. The repertoires were released in a freely available public database meant as a resource for research on the immune response to SARS-CoV-2. Where HLA class I and class II types were available, the types were taken from metadata supplied by the sample provider, not from assay-based typing.

TCRbeta CDR3 regions were amplified from genomic DNA by means of the immunoSEQ Assay, a bias-controlled multiplex PCR. On the authors' methods: The number of nucleated cells in each sample was estimated from the amplification of reference gene primers within the assay. Sequence reads were collapsed and filtered to measure the absolute abundance of every unique TCRbeta CDR3 rearrangement. For each sample, productive Simpson clonality was calculated as the square root of Simpson's diversity index over productive rearrangements. What TCRdb holds here is the immuneACCESS table cut down to in-frame rearrangements. Part of the clones is not present; checked against another copy, under half of the missing clones reflect an unresolved V gene, and the others are unexplained. That table gives V, J and clone size, and the DNA gave D and trimming. For this sample the table gives about 170,000 clones, of which around four fifths were detected only once. The ten largest clones take up about 2% of the sample.

CDR1 and CDR2 are read off the germline V gene as MNHEY and SVGAGI. The CDR3 goes from the cysteine to the phenylalanine over 13 residues. Only the CDR3 DNA stays, 39 bases, in frame from base 1. V loses 9 bases, J loses 4 bases, and the germline ends lie 16 bases apart. The investigation overall reported the following: Clinical and demographic metadata were provided uncurated, with the amount varying by source and participant.

Regarding this clone: Its cognate antigen has yet to be identified. No base quality values were provided; no much bigger clone lies one nucleotide off.

Collaborating institutions collected whole blood in K2EDTA tubes following their own protocols. For TCRbeta analysis, collaborator samples were shipped as frozen whole blood, as isolated PBMCs, or as DNA extracted from either sample type. The receptor was isolated from a woman of 80 years or more with acute or convalescent COVID-19. The V gene is TRBV6-5 and the J gene is TRBJ2-7; 5 matching bases give a weak D call of TRBD1. The sample comprised peripheral blood. The DNA reads TGTGCCAGTGAGGATCCTGACAGATACGAGCAGTACTTC. Translated, it reads CASEDPDRYEQYF.